This T cell receptor (beta chain) was observed in a study of siplizumab effects on memory and regulatory T cells. As to this clone: What it recognizes is unknown.

Roughly 9.3 x 10^4 TCR templates were assayed per sample. Generated by immunoSEQ multiplex PCR, the TCRdb table keeps only in-frame clones and is missing some. The sample holds over 100,000 clones, more than 85% seen once. With 5 bases removed from V and 5 bases from J, the gap between germline ends came to 13 bases. This CDR3 region has 14 residues. CDR1 is SGHTA, CDR2 FQGNSA, per germline. The study, taken as a whole, reports: Apparently more diverse than memory cells, naive T cells also seemed major alloresponse contributors. Alloreactive sequences that could be traced to unstimulated CD4+ memory cells showed a significant reduction under siplizumab. There was no confirmation of the suppressive function of proliferating Tregs from siplizumab cultures.

The V call is TRBV7-2, the J call TRBJ1-5, with D possibly being TRBD1 (5 bases). The specimen was Tregs sorted from blood. This clonotype originated in a human donor in good health. DNA of the CDR3: TGTGCCAGCAGCAGAGGGGACTACTATCAGCCCCAGCATTTT. Translated, it gives CASSRGDYYQPQHF. Together with reference TRBV7-2 and TRBJ1-5, the CDR3 gives the full variable domain: GAGVSQSPSNKVTEKGKDVELRCDPISGHTALYWYRQSLGQGLEFLIYFQGNSAPDKSGLPSDRFSAERTGGSVSTLTIQRTQQEDSAVYLCASSRGDYYQPQHFGDGTRLSIL.